The rows below give T cell receptor beta chains drawn from one sample of a study of shared clonotypes between healthy human individuals. Assay used: immunoSEQ multiplex PCR; TCRdb lists only in-frame clones, some missing. The sample holds fewer than 550,000 clones, 75% to 80% seen once. Sample: PBMCs. These receptors came from a woman aged 40 to 50 in good health. Some clones in this sample may be carry-over from other donors' samples. The CDR3 runs from the conserved cysteine through the conserved F or W. The D gene is left open where the match is weak. Part of the rows lack a size; the others show once, few, many or a class for expanded clones.

cdr3_nt,cdr3_aa,clone_size,v_call,j_call,d_call
TGTGCCAGCTCCGGGACACCGAACACTGAAGCTTTCTTT,CASSGTPNTEAFF,-,TRBV6-1,TRBJ1-1,-
TGTGCCAGCAGCTCGTGGGGCAGGGGTAGAAATACTGAAGCTTTCTTT,CASSSWGRGRNTEAFF,-,TRBV5-4,TRBJ1-1,-
TGTGCCAGTACCATCTGGTGGTCGAACACTGAAGCTTTCTTT,CASTIWWSNTEAFF,-,TRBV19,TRBJ1-1,-
TGTGCCAGCAGTGAAGGGACAACACCAACTAATGAAAAACTGTTTTTT,CASSEGTTPTNEKLFF,-,TRBV2,TRBJ1-4,-
TGTGCCAGCAGCTTAGTACTCGGCGGGAGAAGCAATGAGCAGTTCTTC,CASSLVLGGRSNEQFF,once,TRBV7-2,TRBJ2-1,TRBD2
TGTGCCAGCAGCTTGACTAGCGGATCCTACGAGCAGTACTTC,CASSLTSGSYEQYF,-,TRBV7-2,TRBJ2-7,TRBD2
TGTGCCAGCTCACCACTGGGAATGACTCTTCGTCGCACAGATACGCAGTATTTT,CASSPLGMTLRRTDTQYF,-,TRBV18,TRBJ2-3,-
TGCGCCAGCAGCTCACAAGTCCCTGGACAGTCCGGGGAGCTGTTTTTT,CASSSQVPGQSGELFF,-,TRBV5-1,TRBJ2-2,-
TGTGCCATCAGTGAGTCTTCCGGGGCTCCGTGGGGGGAGTACTTC,CAISESSGAPWGEYF,few,TRBV10-3,TRBJ2-7,-
TGCGCCAGCAGCGTACCGGAGGGGAACACTGAAGCTTTCTTT,CASSVPEGNTEAFF,-,TRBV5-1,TRBJ1-1,-
TGTGCCTGGAGCCGGGACTACACAGATACGCAGTATTTT,CAWSRDYTDTQYF,-,TRBV30,TRBJ2-3,TRBD2
TGTGCCAGTAGTCCTGGACTGTATATGGAGACCCAGTACTTC,CASSPGLYMETQYF,many,TRBV19,TRBJ2-5,-
TGCGCCAGCAGCCCAGGCCAAACAGGGGCGTCAACTAATGAAAAACTGTTTTTT,CASSPGQTGASTNEKLFF,-,TRBV4-3,TRBJ1-4,TRBD1
TGTGCCAGCAGCTTAGTGTTTGGAGGGAGCGTAGAGACCCAGTACTTC,CASSLVFGGSVETQYF,-,TRBV11-2,TRBJ2-5,-
TGCGCCAGCAGCCACACAAGCGGGATGGGGACAGATACGCAGTATTTT,CASSHTSGMGTDTQYF,-,TRBV4-1,TRBJ2-3,TRBD2
TGTGCCAGCGTAGGGCGGGAGCCCACCTCCTACGAGCAGTACTTC,CASVGREPTSYEQYF,-,TRBV28,TRBJ2-7,TRBD2
TGTGCCAGCAGCCTACCAGCGGCGATCTATGGCTACACCTTC,CASSLPAAIYGYTF,-,TRBV5-4,TRBJ1-2,-
TGTGCCAGCACATTAGCGGGCCTCCGGTCGTATGAGCAGTTCTTC,CASTLAGLRSYEQFF,-,TRBV28,TRBJ2-1,TRBD2
TGTGCCAGTAAGGGGGGGACAGCGGCCTACGAGCAGTACTTC,CASKGGTAAYEQYF,-,TRBV19,TRBJ2-7,-
TGTGCCAGCAGCTTGCAGTCAGATACGCAGTATTTT,CASSLQSDTQYF,-,TRBV5-4,TRBJ2-3,-
TGCGCCAGCAGCCAAGTTGTGGACCTCCAGGCGGGGTACGAGCAGTACTTC,CASSQVVDLQAGYEQYF,-,TRBV4-3,TRBJ2-7,-
TGTGCCAGCAGCGTAGGCCACCCGGGACTAGCGGGAGGGGAGCAGTACTTC,CASSVGHPGLAGGEQYF,-,TRBV9,TRBJ2-7,TRBD2
TGTGCCAGCAGCCGGGGGGCACTAGCGGGAGGGAGCTCCTACAATGAGCAGTTCTTC,CASSRGALAGGSSYNEQFF,-,TRBV11-1,TRBJ2-1,TRBD2
TGCAGCGTTGAACTAGCGGGCCACAATGAGCAGTTCTTC,CSVELAGHNEQFF,-,TRBV29-1,TRBJ2-1,TRBD2
TGTGCCAGCAGCCCAGCCGGGAAAAACTACGAGCAGTACTTC,CASSPAGKNYEQYF,-,TRBV6-5,TRBJ2-7,-
TGTGCCAGCAGCGAGGGACTAGCGTTCCAGTGCAATGAGCAGTTCTTC,CASSEGLAFQCNEQFF,-,TRBV21-1,TRBJ2-1,-
TGTGCCAGCTCACCAGAGAGGGGTCAGCCCCAGCATTTT,CASSPERGQPQHF,-,TRBV18,TRBJ1-5,-
TGTGCCAACAGTGAATTGGACTTCTATGGGGCCAACGTCCTGACTTTC,CANSELDFYGANVLTF,-,TRBV6-1,TRBJ2-6,-
TGTGCCAGCAGTTTGGGAACTGAAGCTTTCTTT,CASSLGTEAFF,-,TRBV27,TRBJ1-1,-
TGTGCCAGCAGCCAACCCGGGACAGGGAAACATGAGCAGTTCTTC,CASSQPGTGKHEQFF,-,TRBV11-2,TRBJ2-1,TRBD1
TGTGCCAGCAGCCCGGGGACTAGCGGTTCCTACAATGAGCAGTTCTTC,CASSPGTSGSYNEQFF,-,TRBV4-2,TRBJ2-1,TRBD2
TGTGCCAGCAGCCGACTTTCTGGGGCCAACGTCCTGACTTTC,CASSRLSGANVLTF,-,TRBV6-6,TRBJ2-6,-
TGTGCCAGCAGTTTTGACAGGCCTTTCACCGGGGAGCTGTTTTTT,CASSFDRPFTGELFF,-,TRBV27,TRBJ2-2,-
TGTGCCAGCAGCTTAGATGGGACAGCCTATGGCTACACCTTC,CASSLDGTAYGYTF,-,TRBV7-2,TRBJ1-2,TRBD1
TGTGCCAGCAGCCGGGGCCAGCGGGAGGACAATGAGCAGTTCTTC,CASSRGQREDNEQFF,-,TRBV4-2,TRBJ2-1,TRBD2
TGTGCCAGCAGCTTAGCCCCCCCAACAGATACGCAGTATTTT,CASSLAPPTDTQYF,-,TRBV7-2,TRBJ2-3,-
TGTGCCAGCAGTTGGAGGGTGGCCGGGGAGCTGTTTTTT,CASSWRVAGELFF,-,TRBV2,TRBJ2-2,-
TGTGCCAGCAGTAAACAGGGAACTAGCACAGATACGCAGTATTTT,CASSKQGTSTDTQYF,once,TRBV6-5,TRBJ2-3,-
TGTGCCAGCAGCCTACAGGGAGTGAACACTGAAGCTTTCTTT,CASSLQGVNTEAFF,-,TRBV2,TRBJ1-1,-
TGTGCCAGCAGCGTAGGCCCAGCGGGAGCTCATAGCGGGGAGCTGTTTTTT,CASSVGPAGAHSGELFF,-,TRBV9,TRBJ2-2,TRBD2
TGTGCCTCCCCACCCCCGGGGGGTTCTGGGGCCAACGTCCTGACTTTC,CASPPPGGSGANVLTF,-,TRBV30,TRBJ2-6,TRBD2
TGTGCCAGCAGTGAGTCTGGCCGGGCCTACGAGCAGTACTTC,CASSESGRAYEQYF,-,TRBV6-1,TRBJ2-7,-
TGCAGCGTAAGGCAGGGGACCGGGGAGCTGTTTTTT,CSVRQGTGELFF,once,TRBV29-1,TRBJ2-2,-
TGCAGCGTTGAAGGGGAGGGGGGTGTAAGCGAGCAGTACTTC,CSVEGEGGVSEQYF,-,TRBV29-1,TRBJ2-7,-
TGTGCCAGCAGTCTCACGGCCCTCCCTGGGGTATTGTTTTTT,CASSLTALPGVLFF,-,TRBV28,TRBJ1-4,-
TGTGCCAGCAGCTTATATAGCCAGGGATCACCCCTCCACTTT,CASSLYSQGSPLHF,-,TRBV7-2,TRBJ1-6,-
TGCGCCAGCAGATCACACGACCGGGAACAGAATGAGCAGTTCTTC,CASRSHDREQNEQFF,many,TRBV5-1,TRBJ2-1,-